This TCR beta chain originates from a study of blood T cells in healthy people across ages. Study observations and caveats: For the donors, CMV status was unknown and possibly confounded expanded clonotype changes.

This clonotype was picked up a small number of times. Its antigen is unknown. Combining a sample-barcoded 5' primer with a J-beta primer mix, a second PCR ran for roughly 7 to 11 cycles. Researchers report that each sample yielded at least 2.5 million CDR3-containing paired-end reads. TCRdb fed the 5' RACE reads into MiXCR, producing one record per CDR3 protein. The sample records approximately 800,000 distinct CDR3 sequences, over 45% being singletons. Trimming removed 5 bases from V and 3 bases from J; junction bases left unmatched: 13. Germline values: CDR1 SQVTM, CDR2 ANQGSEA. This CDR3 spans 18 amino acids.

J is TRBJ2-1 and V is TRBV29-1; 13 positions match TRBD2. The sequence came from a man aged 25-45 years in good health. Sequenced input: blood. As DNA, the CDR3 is TGCAGCGTTCCTGGACTAGCGGGGGACCCCCGCTACTACAATGAGCAGTTCTTC. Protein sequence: CSVPGLAGDPRYYNEQFF.